The sample holds a few counts of the clone carrying this T cell receptor beta chain. Its antigen is not identified. Regarding time point: patch test 1, 2 weeks after DPC sensitization. As to treatment: therapeutic diphenylcyclopropenone sensitization with weekly scalp DPC. This specimen comes from a study of human T cells and chemical hapten exposure. Original processing methods: TCR counts had a median of about 99,000 per sample and spanned roughly 23,224 to 750,000. TCRdb recomputed calls from the RACE reads with MiXCR, one row per CDR3 protein. These V and J calls derive from TCRdb rather than the authors' analysis. This sample carries around 99,000 distinct CDR3 sequences, about an eighth of them seen once, and the ten largest clones take less than 2.5%. General study points: Expanded TCRs clustered into significantly more large CDR3 similarity groups than controls, the analysis revealed. The study found that DPC sensitization did not change TCRs above 1 in 1000 frequency.

Sequencing used whole blood, obtained in connection with sensitization to the hapten diphenylcyclopropenone (DPC). This TCR was sampled from a woman aged 35 to 49 with alopecia areata. Some clones in this sample may be carry-over from other donors' samples.

For the CDR3, the DNA is TGCAGCGTGGTCAGTGCAGGCAGCCAGCATTTT. It is translated as CSVVSAGSQHF. V gene TRBV29-1 combines with J gene TRBJ1-5; no reliable D call. V lost 6 bases to trimming and J lost 12 bases, with 15 bases between them. The CDR3 contains 11 residues. Germline lookup yields CDR1 SQVTM and CDR2 ANQGSEA.